The T cell receptor beta chain described here comes from a study of cytomegalovirus exposure and HLA in healthy donors. Study at large: A prior study identified roughly 110 million unique TCR beta sequences from 200 million or so T cells. Genetic ancestry analysis placed approximately 80% of the 400 or so donors that were genotyped in the Caucasian-associated cluster. Points from the study as a whole: Some TCR beta chains (about 170 of them) were listed as cytomegalovirus-associated.

As concerns this clone: Its antigen is not identified.

60 Vbeta and 13 Jbeta primers were used in PCR. As handled by the study authors: In a later analysis, the count reached roughly 80 million unique TCR beta chains, with 10 million to 11 million shared. Sequenced by immunoSEQ multiplex PCR; TCRdb stores in-frame clones only, minus some. V and J calls and clone size are copied from that table; D and trimming were computed from the DNA. The sample yields around 120,000 clones, around 80% seen once. Looked up from germline, CDR1 is SGHVS and CDR2 is FNYEAQ. Trimming stripped 0 bases from V and 1 base from J, with 6 bases between. The CDR3 has 14 residues. The J gene is TRBJ2-5, the V gene TRBV7-6, with D perhaps matching TRBD1 (6 bases). The sequencing input was PBMCs. The sequence came from a man aged 30 to 45 in good health and CMV-seronegative. In DNA form, the CDR3 reads TGTGCCAGCAGCTTAGCGGGGGCCCAAGAGACCCAGTACTTC. It codes for CASSLAGAQETQYF.